A selection of T cell receptor beta chains follows, all from one sample in a study of response to subunit inactivated influenza vaccine. Each CDR3 protein is one row after TCRdb ran MiXCR on the RT-PCR reads. Of hundreds of thousands of distinct CDR3 sequences in the sample, 7.6% are singletons; the top ten hold 10% to 15%. The specimen comprised PBMCs from blood, sampled less than 30 months after vaccination. Source of these receptors: a man aged 50 to 75 who received an inactivated influenza vaccine. Each CDR3 is given with its conserved first and last residue. A D gene is named only where the DNA matches it firmly. The size entry is marked missing in some rows and otherwise reads once, few, many or a size class.

CDR3 length,J gene,clone size,V gene,D gene,CDR3 protein,CDR3 DNA
15,TRBJ2-1,many,TRBV10-3,-,CAISESSGAYNEQFF,TGTGCCATCAGTGAGTCGAGCGGAGCCTACAATGAGCAGTTCTTC
15,TRBJ1-4,many,TRBV2,TRBD1,CASSVNRGLEEKLFF,TGTGCCAGCAGTGTTAACAGGGGGCTAGAAGAAAAACTGTTTTTT
13,TRBJ1-3,-,TRBV20-1,-,CSASRDSGNTIYF,TGCAGTGCTAGTCGGGACTCTGGAAACACCATATATTTT
15,TRBJ1-2,-,TRBV4-3,-,CASSQDGQNNYGYTF,TGCGCCAGCAGCCAAGACGGACAGAATAACTATGGCTACACCTTC
13,TRBJ2-5,many,TRBV15,TRBD1,CATSGTGQETQYF,TGTGCCACCAGCGGGACAGGCCAAGAGACCCAGTACTTC
14,TRBJ2-7,many,TRBV5-1,-,CASSFETQAGEQYF,TGCGCCAGCAGCTTTGAGACCCAGGCCGGCGAGCAGTACTTC
16,TRBJ2-6,-,TRBV6-2/TRBV6-3,-,CASSLDRKTGANVLTF,TGTGCCAGCAGCCTCGACAGGAAAACTGGGGCCAACGTCCTGACTTTC
16,TRBJ2-3,many,TRBV7-8,-,CASSLGTGRGWNTQYF,TGTGCCAGCAGCTTGGGTACAGGGAGAGGATGGAATACGCAGTATTTT
15,TRBJ2-2,many,TRBV3-1,TRBD2,CASRLTSGGTGELFF,TGTGCCAGCAGGCTCACTAGCGGGGGAACCGGGGAGCTGTTTTTT
14,TRBJ2-7,many,TRBV7-2,-,CASSLGGSATEQYF,TGTGCCAGCAGCTTAGGTGGGAGTGCAACCGAGCAGTACTTC
15,TRBJ1-1,few,TRBV20-1,-,CSARDLAGAETEAFF,TGCAGTGCTAGAGATCTGGCAGGGGCAGAAACTGAAGCTTTCTTT
14,TRBJ1-2,many,TRBV5-1,-,CASSEGISNYGYTF,TGCGCCAGCAGCGAGGGAATATCTAACTATGGCTACACCTTC
16,TRBJ2-7,many,TRBV10-3,TRBD1,CAISLREGTGFHEQYF,TGTGCCATCAGCCTTCGCGAGGGGACAGGGTTCCACGAGCAGTACTTC
15,TRBJ2-1,few,TRBV7-2,-,CASSLMGTTRSEQFF,TGTGCCAGCAGCTTAATGGGTACTACCCGCAGTGAGCAGTTCTTC
17,TRBJ2-3,once,TRBV20-1,TRBD1,CSARPTWGQANTDTQYF,TGCAGTGCTAGACCAACTTGGGGACAGGCGAACACAGATACGCAGTATTTT
13,TRBJ2-1,-,TRBV20-1,-,CSARDNRIHEQFF,TGCAGTGCTAGAGATAACCGCATCCATGAGCAGTTCTTC
15,TRBJ2-1,-,TRBV9,-,CASSVLGSSYNEQFF,TGTGCCAGCAGCGTATTGGGAAGCTCCTACAATGAGCAGTTCTTC
15,TRBJ2-2,few,TRBV7-3,TRBD2,CASSLASGTTGELFF,TGTGCCAGCAGCTTAGCTAGCGGGACCACCGGGGAGCTGTTTTTT
13,TRBJ2-3,few,TRBV20-1,TRBD1,CSAGQGLTDTQYF,TGCAGTGCTGGACAGGGACTCACAGATACGCAGTATTTT
16,TRBJ2-5,few,TRBV4-2,TRBD1,CASSPGSGRGLETQYF,TGTGCCAGCAGCCCCGGGTCCGGCAGGGGGCTTGAGACCCAGTACTTC
14,TRBJ2-3,few,TRBV5-6,-,CASSTGTSRDTQYF,TGTGCCAGCAGTACAGGGACCTCGAGAGATACGCAGTATTTT
13,TRBJ2-7,many,TRBV12-3/TRBV12-4,-,CASSRASLYEQYF,TGTGCCAGCAGTCGGGCCTCACTCTACGAGCAGTACTTC
14,TRBJ1-3,many,TRBV7-2,-,CASSLRNSGNTIYF,TGTGCCAGCAGCTTAAGAAACTCTGGAAACACCATATATTTT
15,TRBJ2-1,-,TRBV5-4,TRBD2,CASSVMGLGGNEQFF,TGTGCCAGCAGCGTAATGGGCCTCGGGGGGAATGAGCAGTTCTTC
13,TRBJ2-2,many,TRBV12-3/TRBV12-4,-,CASSRPPSGELFF,TGTGCCAGCAGTCGCCCCCCGTCCGGGGAGCTGTTTTTT
15,TRBJ2-7,-,TRBV5-1,TRBD2,CASSLNRGGPYEQYF,TGCGCCAGCAGCTTGAACCGCGGGGGACCCTACGAGCAGTACTTC
15,TRBJ2-2,many,TRBV20-1,-,CSATNRASNTGELFF,TGCAGTGCTACGAACCGGGCCTCCAACACCGGGGAGCTGTTTTTT
15,TRBJ1-1,-,TRBV12-3/TRBV12-4,-,CASSPGDWVNTEAFF,TGTGCCAGCAGCCCCGGGGACTGGGTGAACACTGAAGCTTTCTTT
16,TRBJ2-5,-,TRBV5-4,TRBD1,CASSLGGTVPKETQYF,TGTGCCAGCAGCTTGGGAGGGACAGTCCCCAAAGAGACCCAGTACTTC
14,TRBJ2-5,-,TRBV11-2,-,CASREQVYQETQYF,TGTGCCAGCAGGGAACAGGTGTACCAAGAGACCCAGTACTTC
14,TRBJ1-5,-,TRBV15,-,CATSPIGAGWPQHF,TGTGCCACCAGCCCAATCGGGGCGGGCTGGCCCCAGCATTTT
17,TRBJ2-1,few,TRBV7-9,TRBD1,CASSLAQGQGSYNEQFF,TGTGCCAGCAGCTTAGCGCAAGGACAGGGATCCTACAATGAGCAGTTCTTC
16,TRBJ1-4,few,TRBV5-1,TRBD1,CASSLGQGVTNEKLFF,TGCGCCAGCAGCTTGGGACAGGGGGTAACTAATGAAAAACTGTTTTTT
16,TRBJ1-4,-,TRBV4-2,-,CASSQNRQVNNEKLFF,TGTGCCAGCAGCCAAAATAGACAGGTCAATAATGAAAAACTGTTTTTT
16,TRBJ2-3,few,TRBV7-2,TRBD2,CASSLAGLAGGGTQYF,TGTGCCAGCAGCTTAGCCGGACTAGCGGGGGGAGGTACGCAGTATTTT
15,TRBJ2-3,few,TRBV15,TRBD2,CATSSLAGSTDTQYF,TGTGCCACCAGCAGTTTAGCGGGAAGCACAGATACGCAGTATTTT